This T cell receptor beta chain emerged from a study of Ad26.COV2.S vaccination and SARS-CoV-2 variants (dated by TCRdb to about 2021). In terms of the full investigation: TCRbeta repertoire sequencing served as the tool for gauging how specific and how broad the SARS-CoV-2-reactive T cell receptors were following Ad26.COV2.S vaccination. The TCR-sequenced set comprised roughly 30 samples: some 20 Ad26.COV2.S vaccine recipients, 5 placebo recipients and 8 SARS-CoV-2 convalescent individuals. The paper's findings and limits, for the study overall: It was noted by the authors that total T cell responses may have been underestimated by the TCR breadth and depth analyses. After vaccination, substantial breadth of spike-specific CD8+ and CD4+ T cell responses was reported. Comparable non-spike TCR breadth was observed between vaccine and placebo recipients, consistent with only spike being contained in the vaccine. Compared with placebo recipients, Ad26.COV2.S recipients showed higher spike-specific TCR breadth (P = 0.0014).

The immunoSEQ Assay was the method used to sequence TCRbeta CDR3 regions. After extraction, genomic DNA underwent amplification by bias-controlled multiplex PCR, followed by high-throughput sequencing. Turning to the authors' computational methods: Collapsing and filtering of sequences were performed to quantify the absolute abundance of each unique TCRbeta CDR3 region. T cell fraction was estimated by normalizing TCRbeta template counts to usable DNA, with usable DNA measured through amplification of reference genes found in all nucleated cells. Repertoire TCRs were annotated as SARS-CoV-2-specific when V gene, CDR3 amino acid sequence and J gene were exactly matched to a known reactive TCR set. The reference SARS-CoV-2 TCR set was obtained from MIRA and was filtered for enrichment in COVID-19-positive ImmuneCODE repertoires, whereby public or cross-reactive TCRs were removed. Drawing on the MIRA antigens, annotated TCRs were analysed further at the level of specific ORF or position within ORF. Depth was the summed frequency of annotated unique rearrangements, while breadth was defined as annotated unique rearrangements over total unique productive rearrangements. TCR breadth was compared between groups using two-sided Wilcoxon rank-sum tests. TCRdb holds this immuneACCESS table with in-frame rearrangements only. Some clones are missing; in checked studies, unresolved V genes explain under half, and the rest has no known cause. V and J calls and clone size are as listed in that table; D and trimming were resolved from the DNA. The sample yields approximately 340,000 clones; about 90% were counted once. 3% to 5% of the sample comes from the top ten.

CDR1 and CDR2, per the germline V gene (reference sequence), are LNHDA and SQIVND. V is pared back by 3 bases and J by 3 bases, with 12 bases lying between the germline termini. The CDR3 starts with the cysteine, ends with the phenylalanine, and has 16 residues. Of all the DNA, just the CDR3 is kept, 48 bases in frame from base 1. Per the publication, the time point label means: individuals recovered from natural SARS-CoV-2 infection. Note on this clone: Its antigen is unknown. Base quality data are lacking; no much larger clone is found one base away.

This clonotype was sampled from a human donor who had recovered from COVID-19. The sample consisted of peripheral blood, taken after recovery from COVID-19. The sequence is built from TRBV19 and TRBJ1-6; the D gene is perhaps TRBD1, on 5 matching bases. The CDR3 here reads CASSILTGFYNSPLHF. The base sequence is TGTGCCAGTAGTATTTTAACAGGCTTCTATAATTCACCCCTCCACTTT.